This is a list of T cell receptor beta chains from one sample in a study of blood T cell repertoires in COVID-19. Clones were sequenced by immunoSEQ multiplex PCR, and TCRdb holds only the in-frame ones, with some missing. The sample has about 310,000 clones; around 87% are singletons. The specimen sequenced was peripheral blood. All receptors come from a middle-aged woman with COVID-19, enrolled during active disease. CDR3s include the opening cysteine and the closing phenylalanine or tryptophan. The D gene is left open where the match is weak.

>TRBV2|TRBJ2-2|13|NA
CASSDRFTGELFF
TGTGCCAGCAGTGATCGGTTTACCGGGGAGCTGTTTTTT
>TRBV21-1|TRBJ1-4|14|NA
CASSPQVTNEKLFF
TGTGCCAGCAGCCCTCAGGTGACAAATGAAAAACTGTTTTTT
>TRBV7-2|TRBJ2-3|17|TRBD2
CASSSPLGGRAGYTQYF
TGTGCCAGCAGCAGCCCCCTGGGCGGGAGGGCCGGGTATACGCAGTATTTT
>TRBV19|TRBJ2-1|15|NA
CASSIIQGAYNEQFF
TGTGCCAGTAGTATAATACAGGGCGCCTACAATGAGCAGTTCTTC
>TRBV12-3/TRBV12-4|TRBJ1-1|13|NA
CASSHERNTEAFF
TGTGCCAGCAGTCACGAGAGGAACACTGAAGCTTTCTTT
>TRBV18|TRBJ2-3|19|TRBD2
CASSPYIPGLAGRGDTQYF
TGTGCCAGCTCACCTTATATACCCGGACTAGCGGGGCGGGGAGATACGCAGTATTTT
>TRBV6-2/TRBV6-3|TRBJ1-5|14|NA
CASSPGFRNQPQHF
TGTGCCAGCAGTCCAGGGTTTCGCAATCAGCCCCAGCATTTT
>TRBV5-4|TRBJ2-5|16|TRBD2
CASSLWTSGDQETQYF
TGTGCCAGCAGCTTATGGACTAGCGGGGACCAAGAGACCCAGTACTTC
>TRBV9|TRBJ2-1|21|TRBD1
CASRALPGGSLSGRSYNEQFF
TGTGCCAGCCGCGCCCTCCCAGGGGGCTCCCTGTCGGGGAGATCCTACAATGAGCAGTTCTTC
>TRBV7-6|TRBJ2-2|14|NA
CASSLFGDTGELFF
TGTGCCAGCAGCTTGTTCGGGGACACCGGGGAGCTGTTTTTT
>TRBV10-2|TRBJ1-1|12|TRBD1
CASSHRGTEAFF
TGCGCCAGCAGTCACAGGGGCACTGAAGCTTTCTTT
>TRBV12-5|TRBJ1-1|12|NA
CASGFKNTEAFF
TGTGCTAGTGGTTTCAAGAACACTGAAGCTTTCTTT
>TRBV27|TRBJ2-3|13|NA
CASRTGSTDTQYF
TGTGCCAGCAGAACGGGGAGCACAGATACGCAGTATTTT
>TRBV2|TRBJ1-6|15|NA
CASSETGSYNSPLHF
TGTGCCAGCAGTGAAACAGGCTCCTATAATTCACCCCTCCACTTT
>TRBV28|TRBJ1-4|17|NA
CASSSLLRGAANEKLFF
TGTGCCAGCAGTTCACTTCTTCGTGGGGCGGCTAATGAAAAACTGTTTTTT